This T cell receptor (beta chain) was sequenced during a study of shared clonotypes between healthy human individuals (dated by TCRdb to 2020 to 2022). Describing the broader study: The cohort included three men and a couple of women between 18 and 49 years of age. Per donor, three plates each were used for CD4 naive and CD4 memory, two for CD8 naive, and one for CD8 memory. To estimate repertoire size and how much clonotype sharing occurs between individuals, the study deeply sequenced the blood TCR repertoires of about five healthy adults. Different laboratories and diverse techniques were used to prepare libraries and sequence TCR repertoires, to increase sequencing depth and limit assay-specific biases. Between about 0.85 and 9.5 billion PBMCs per donor were obtained by leukapheresis. Results the study describes overall, beyond this receptor: Only blood was sampled, and tissue TCR repertoires likely differ from those in blood. Pairwise subsampling led to the expectation that sequencing depth would affect the degree of clonotype sharing among donors. Higher generation probabilities were observed for clonotypes shared by all four sorted-subset donors than for non-shared clonotypes. When a handful of donors were compared, the shared fraction of clonotypes was roughly 5% for naive CD4, about 4% for naive CD8, roughly 2.5% for memory CD4, and 0.35% to 0.4% for memory CD8. Estimated clonotype richness was generally larger for naive than for memory subsets. Rarefaction of sorted-subset datasets indicated incomplete sequencing despite the large sequencing depth. The small number of donors limited the genetic and exposure-history diversity represented.

Using the deep immunoSEQ assay, multiplex PCR amplified TCR CDR3 regions from genomic DNA. Extracted genomic DNA from each cell subset was spread evenly across all wells of several immunoSEQ 96-well plates, with each plate serving as a replicate. For sorted subsets, each replicate PCR was loaded with 150 to 250 ng genomic DNA, equivalent to approximately 33,000 T cell genomes. Purified libraries were quantified with a Qubit 3.0 fluorometer, sized on a Bioanalyzer 2100, and re-quantified with the KAPA Library Quantification kit. A separate single-read 150-cycle Illumina NextSeq 550 flow cell was used to sequence each immunoSEQ 96-well plate. From the authors' description of their analysis: Because the immunoSEQ output held only junctional sequences and lacked quality scores, the filtering could not match the filtering applied to full-length reads. To assign V/J genes and CDR3, sequences were annotated against IMGT germline references using PyIR, a Python wrapper for IgBLAST v1.9. Reads with weak V/J assignments (E-value above 1e-6), missing CDR3, stop codons, out-of-frame junctions, or ambiguous translated residues were removed. V3J clonotypes were defined by identical inferred V gene, J gene, and CDR3 amino acid sequence. The percentage overlap between two repertoires was calculated by dividing the number of shared unique clonotypes by the size of the smaller repertoire. Repertoire richness was assessed with RTK rarefaction, the Chao1 estimator, and Recon v2.1 estimates of unobserved clonotypes. Generation probabilities were computed with OLGA for all TCRbeta clonotypes obtained by the gDNA method from several donors. TCRdb provides this immuneACCESS table in a form limited to in-frame rearrangements. Some clones are lacking; in checked studies, under half of them reflect an unresolved V gene, and why the rest are absent is not known. V, J and clone size are those of that table, while D and trimming were read from the DNA. Here the sample has 2 million or so clones; approximately 95% occur a single time. The top ten clones comprise 1% to 1.3% of the sample.

CD8 naive samples were obtained by positive selection for CCR7 among CD45RO-negative cells, yielding a CD45RA+CCR7+ population from which TemRA cells were excluded. The donors were healthy, HIV-negative adults with no recently reported acute infections or vaccinations. Only Caucasian adults living in Nashville, Tennessee, USA were represented among the donors. Blood was obtained by leukapheresis, after which PBMCs were separated by Ficoll-Histopaque density gradient centrifugation and cryopreserved in liquid nitrogen vapor phase. Analytical flow cytometry was used to check the purity and quantity of every magnetically sorted T cell population. Genomic DNA was isolated from every sorted fraction and measured by UV absorbance on a Nanodrop 2000c. Remarks on this clone: This receptor's antigen is unknown. No quality values exist for individual bases; no much larger clone is one base distant.

Specimen: naive CD8+ T cells sorted from blood. The label giving this sample's cell subset or site can be read as: CD45RA+CCR7+. This TCR was sampled from a man aged 18 to 35 in good health.

The DNA sequence is as follows: TGTGCCAGCAGTTATCAGGGGGCGCAGGCTTTCTTT. This translates into CASSYQGAQAFF. Here the chain combines TRBV2 and TRBJ1-1, and 8 bases in between align with TRBD1. Including cysteine and phenylalanine, the CDR3 has 12 amino acids. The entry retains the CDR3 DNA only, 36 bases that are in frame from base 1. The CDR1 and CDR2 encoded by the germline V gene are SNHLY and FYNNEI. Unmatched junction bases come to 7, with V trimmed by 5 bases and J by 11 bases. Here the CDR3 is joined to the reference TRBV2 and TRBJ1-1 genes, and the full variable domain is: EPEVTQTPSHQVTQMGQEVILRCVPISNHLYFYWYRQILGQKVEFLVSFYNNEISEKSEIFDDQFSVERPDGSNFTLKIRSTKLEDSAMYFCASSYQGAQAFFGQGTRLTVV.